Listed below are T cell receptor beta chains from one sample, sequenced in a study of shared clonotypes between healthy human individuals. Some clones are missing from TCRdb's copy, which holds only in-frame ones; the method was immunoSEQ multiplex PCR. The sample contains about 2 million clones, 95% of which appear only once. The sequenced sample consisted of naive CD4+ T cells sorted from blood. These receptors came from a man younger than 35 in good health. Both conserved end residues are part of each CDR3. A D gene is named only where the DNA matches it firmly. Not all rows give a size; the values are once, few, many and, for expanded clones, a class.

cdr3_aa	cdr3_nt	clone_size	v_call	j_call	d_call
CASTRDGRNTEAFF	TGTGCCAGCACCCGGGACGGACGAAACACTGAAGCTTTCTTT	.	TRBV27	TRBJ1-1	.
CSVELAGVEQFF	TGCAGCGTTGAACTAGCGGGAGTTGAGCAGTTCTTC	.	TRBV29-1	TRBJ2-1	TRBD2
CASSQHSGTVQETQYF	TGCGCCAGCAGCCAACATTCCGGGACGGTCCAAGAGACCCAGTACTTC	.	TRBV4-1	TRBJ2-5	.
CASSFAAGGPPGNEQFF	TGTGCCAGTAGTTTCGCAGCGGGAGGGCCCCCCGGCAATGAGCAGTTCTTC	.	TRBV19	TRBJ2-1	TRBD2
CASSQEPPGQGAVKLFF	TGTGCCAGCAGCCAAGAGCCCCCGGGACAGGGAGCCGTAAAACTGTTTTTT	.	TRBV4-2	TRBJ1-4	TRBD1
CASSLIGAGPYVDSPLHF	TGTGCCAGCAGTTTAATCGGCGCGGGCCCATATGTAGATTCACCCCTCCACTTT	once	TRBV28	TRBJ1-6	.
CASSTGQGLGQYF	TGTGCCAGTAGTACCGGACAGGGTCTAGGGCAGTACTTC	.	TRBV19	TRBJ2-7	TRBD1
CSPLVEQFF	TGCAGTCCACTAGTAGAGCAGTTCTTC	.	TRBV20-1	TRBJ2-1	.
CASSLDRVGETQYF	TGCGCCAGCTCCTTGGACAGGGTAGGGGAGACCCAGTACTTC	.	TRBV10-1	TRBJ2-5	TRBD1
CASSPGTGGNSPLHF	TGTGCCAGCAGCCCGGGGACAGGGGGGAATTCACCCCTCCACTTT	.	TRBV7-2	TRBJ1-6	TRBD1
CASNYRGPSYEQYF	TGTGCCAGCAATTACAGGGGGCCCAGCTACGAGCAGTACTTC	once	TRBV2	TRBJ2-7	TRBD1
CAWSHPYEQYF	TGTGCCTGGAGTCATCCCTACGAGCAGTACTTC	few	TRBV30	TRBJ2-7	.
CASSQAPGYTEAFF	TGCGCCAGCAGCCAAGCCCCTGGGTACACTGAAGCTTTCTTT	once	TRBV4-1	TRBJ1-1	.
CASSPRTSGLNEQFF	TGTGCCAGCAGCCCCAGGACTAGCGGCCTAAATGAGCAGTTCTTC	once	TRBV7-9	TRBJ2-1	TRBD2
CASSLGQGNQPQHF	TGTGCCAGCAGCTTAGGGCAGGGAAATCAGCCCCAGCATTTT	once	TRBV7-8	TRBJ1-5	.
CASSTTVNQPQHF	TGTGCCAGCAGTACGACAGTCAATCAGCCCCAGCATTTT	.	TRBV6-5	TRBJ1-5	.
CASSSQGDRAEAFF	TGTGCCAGCAGTAGCCAGGGGGATCGCGCTGAAGCTTTCTTT	.	TRBV2	TRBJ1-1	TRBD1
CASSPPQGLYGYTF	TGTGCCAGCAGTCCGCCCCAAGGGCTCTATGGCTACACCTTC	few	TRBV28	TRBJ1-2	.
CASSLGAVRQFF	TGTGCCAGCAGCTTAGGGGCGGTCAGGCAGTTCTTC	.	TRBV7-2	TRBJ2-1	.
CASSSYRASNEKLFF	TGTGCCAGCAGCTCATACAGGGCTAGCAATGAAAAACTGTTTTTT	.	TRBV7-9	TRBJ1-4	.
CASSLAGQGAPNTEAFF	TGTGCCAGCAGCTTGGCCGGACAGGGGGCTCCGAACACTGAAGCTTTCTTT	.	TRBV5-6	TRBJ1-1	TRBD1
CASGGGGNQPQHF	TGTGCCTCCGGAGGTGGGGGCAATCAGCCCCAGCATTTT	few	TRBV10-3	TRBJ1-5	.
CASSFGDSYTGELFF	TGTGCCAGCAGCTTCGGGGACTCTTACACCGGGGAGCTGTTTTTT	.	TRBV7-2	TRBJ2-2	.
CASSLDGTSGNPSDTQYF	TGCGCCAGCAGCTTGGACGGGACTAGCGGGAATCCGTCAGATACGCAGTATTTT	.	TRBV5-1	TRBJ2-3	TRBD2
CASSIMGTGSGYTF	TGTGCCAGTAGTATTATGGGGACAGGGAGTGGCTACACCTTC	.	TRBV19	TRBJ1-2	TRBD1